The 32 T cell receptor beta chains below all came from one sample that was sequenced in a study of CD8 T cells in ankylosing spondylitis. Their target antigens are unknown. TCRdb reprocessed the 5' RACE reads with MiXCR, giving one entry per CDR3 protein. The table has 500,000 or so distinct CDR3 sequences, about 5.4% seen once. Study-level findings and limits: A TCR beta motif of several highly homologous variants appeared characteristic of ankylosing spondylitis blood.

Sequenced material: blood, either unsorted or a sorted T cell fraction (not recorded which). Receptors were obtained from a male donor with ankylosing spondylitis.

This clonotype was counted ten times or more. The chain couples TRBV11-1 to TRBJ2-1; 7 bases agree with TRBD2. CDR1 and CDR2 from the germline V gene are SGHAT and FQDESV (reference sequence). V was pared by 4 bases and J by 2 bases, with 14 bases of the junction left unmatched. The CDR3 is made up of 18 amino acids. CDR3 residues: CASSSQDRRLATYNEQFF. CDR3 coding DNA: TGTGCCAGCAGCTCGCAGGATAGGAGACTAGCAACCTACAATGAGCAGTTCTTC.

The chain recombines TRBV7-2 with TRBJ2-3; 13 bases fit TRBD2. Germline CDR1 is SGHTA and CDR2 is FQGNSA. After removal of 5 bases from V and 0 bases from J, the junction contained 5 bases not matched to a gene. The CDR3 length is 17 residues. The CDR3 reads CASSGLAGDYSTDTQYF. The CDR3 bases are TGTGCCAGCAGCGGACTAGCGGGGGATTACAGCACAGATACGCAGTATTTT.

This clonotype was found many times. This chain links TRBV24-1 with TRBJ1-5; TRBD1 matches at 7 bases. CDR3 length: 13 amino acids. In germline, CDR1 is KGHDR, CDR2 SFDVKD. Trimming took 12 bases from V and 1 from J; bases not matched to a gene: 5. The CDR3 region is CAVSGGSNQPQHF. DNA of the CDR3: TGTGCCGTATCAGGGGGGAGCAATCAGCCCCAGCATTTT.

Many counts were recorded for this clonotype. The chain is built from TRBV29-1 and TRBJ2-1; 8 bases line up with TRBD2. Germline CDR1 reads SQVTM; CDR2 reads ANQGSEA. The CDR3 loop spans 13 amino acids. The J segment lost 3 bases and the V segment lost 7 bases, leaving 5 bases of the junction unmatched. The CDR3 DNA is TGCAGCGCGGGAGGGCGAAACTACAATGAGCAGTTCTTC. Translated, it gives CSAGGRNYNEQFF.

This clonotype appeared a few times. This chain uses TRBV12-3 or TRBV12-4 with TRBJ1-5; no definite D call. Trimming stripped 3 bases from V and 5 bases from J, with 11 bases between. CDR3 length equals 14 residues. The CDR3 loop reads CASSFSPVHQPQHF. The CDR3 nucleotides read TGTGCCAGCAGTTTTAGTCCGGTACATCAGCCCCAGCATTTT.

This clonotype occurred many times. The CDR3 bases are TGTGCCAGCAGTTTAGCGCTGTTCCCGGGTCAGCCCCAGCATTTT. Its protein is CASSLALFPGQPQHF. The chain employs TRBV12-3 or TRBV12-4 and TRBJ1-5; D remains ambiguous. Trimming took off 0 bases at V and 6 bases at J, with 12 bases between the two ends. The CDR3 extends over 15 amino acids.

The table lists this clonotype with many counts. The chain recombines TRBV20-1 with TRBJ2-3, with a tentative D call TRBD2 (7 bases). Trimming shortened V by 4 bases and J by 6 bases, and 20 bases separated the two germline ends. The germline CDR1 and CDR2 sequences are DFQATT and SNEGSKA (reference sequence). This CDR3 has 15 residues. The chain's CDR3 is CSATQGSGIADTQYF. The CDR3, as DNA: TGCAGTGCTACCCAGGGGAGCGGGATTGCCGATACGCAGTATTTT.

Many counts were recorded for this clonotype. CDR3 sequence reads: CSAPGAFNEKLFF. CDR3 nucleotides: TGCAGCGCTCCGGGGGCCTTTAATGAAAAACTGTTTTTT. V gene TRBV20-1 combines with J gene TRBJ1-4; a possible D gene is TRBD1 (6 bases). CDR3 length: 13 residues. Germline V gene sequence: CDR1 DFQATT, CDR2 SNEGSKA (reference sequence).

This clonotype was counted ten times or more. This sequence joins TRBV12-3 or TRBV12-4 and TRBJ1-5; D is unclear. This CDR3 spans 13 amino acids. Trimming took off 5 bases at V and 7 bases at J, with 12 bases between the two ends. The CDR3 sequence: CASSPQTRQPQHF. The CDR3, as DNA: TGTGCCAGCAGTCCACAGACAAGGCAGCCCCAGCATTTT.

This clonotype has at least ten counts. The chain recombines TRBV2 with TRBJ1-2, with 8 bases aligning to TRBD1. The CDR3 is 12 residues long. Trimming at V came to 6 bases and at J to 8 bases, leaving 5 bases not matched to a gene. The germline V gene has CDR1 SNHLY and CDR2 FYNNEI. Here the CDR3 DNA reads TGTGCCAGCAGAGGGACAGGCCAAGGCTACACCTTC. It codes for CASRGTGQGYTF.

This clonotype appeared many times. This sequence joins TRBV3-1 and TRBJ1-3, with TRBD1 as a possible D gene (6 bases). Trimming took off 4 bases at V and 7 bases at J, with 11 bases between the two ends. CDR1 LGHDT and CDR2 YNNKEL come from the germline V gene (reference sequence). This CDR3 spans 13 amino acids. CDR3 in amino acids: CASSPSTGNTIYF. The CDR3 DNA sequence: TGTGCCAGCAGCCCTTCCACAGGGAACACCATATATTTT.

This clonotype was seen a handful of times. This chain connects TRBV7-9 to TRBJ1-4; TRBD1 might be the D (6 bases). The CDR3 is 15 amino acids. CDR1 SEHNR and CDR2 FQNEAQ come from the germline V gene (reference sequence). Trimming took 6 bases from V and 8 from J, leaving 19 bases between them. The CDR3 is CASSRVTGNDEKLFF. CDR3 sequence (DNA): TGTGCCAGCAGTCGTGTAACAGGGAATGACGAAAAACTGTTTTTT.

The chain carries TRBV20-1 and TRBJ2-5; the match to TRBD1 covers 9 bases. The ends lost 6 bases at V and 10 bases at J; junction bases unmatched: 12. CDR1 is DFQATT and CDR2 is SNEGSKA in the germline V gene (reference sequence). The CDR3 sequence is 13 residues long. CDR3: CSAGQGPGFGQYF. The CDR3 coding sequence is TGCAGTGCGGGACAGGGTCCGGGCTTTGGCCAGTACTTC.

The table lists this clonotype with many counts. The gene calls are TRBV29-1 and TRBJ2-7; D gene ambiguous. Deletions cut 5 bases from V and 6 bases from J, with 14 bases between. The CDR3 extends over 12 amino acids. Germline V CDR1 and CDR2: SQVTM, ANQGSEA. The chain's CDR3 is CSVMVWVGEQYF. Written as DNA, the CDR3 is TGCAGCGTTATGGTGTGGGTCGGCGAGCAGTACTTC.

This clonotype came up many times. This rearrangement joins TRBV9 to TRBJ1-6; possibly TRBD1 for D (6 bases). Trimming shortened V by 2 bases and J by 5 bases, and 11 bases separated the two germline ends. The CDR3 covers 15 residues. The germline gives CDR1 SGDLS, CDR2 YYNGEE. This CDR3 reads CASSVFDRNNSPLHF. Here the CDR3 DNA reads TGTGCCAGCAGCGTGTTCGACAGGAATAATTCACCCCTCCACTTT.

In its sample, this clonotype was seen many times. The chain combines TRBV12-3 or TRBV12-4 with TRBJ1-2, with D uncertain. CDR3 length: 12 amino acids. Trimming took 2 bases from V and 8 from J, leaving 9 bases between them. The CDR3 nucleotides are TGTGCCAGCAGTTTAATGGAAAGGGGCTACACCTTC. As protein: CASSLMERGYTF.

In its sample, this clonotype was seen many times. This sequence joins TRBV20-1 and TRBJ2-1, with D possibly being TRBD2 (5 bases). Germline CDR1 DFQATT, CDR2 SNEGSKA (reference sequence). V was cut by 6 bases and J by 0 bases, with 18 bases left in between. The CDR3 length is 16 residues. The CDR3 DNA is TGCAGTGCCGGGCCCTTAAGCGGAAGCTCCTACAATGAGCAGTTCTTC. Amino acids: CSAGPLSGSSYNEQFF.

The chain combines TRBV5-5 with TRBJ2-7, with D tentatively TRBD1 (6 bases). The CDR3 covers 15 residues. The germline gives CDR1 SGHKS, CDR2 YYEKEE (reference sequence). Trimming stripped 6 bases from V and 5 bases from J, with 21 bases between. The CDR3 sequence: CASTLLQGAVDEQYF. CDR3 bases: TGTGCCAGCACCCTACTACAGGGAGCGGTCGACGAGCAGTACTTC.

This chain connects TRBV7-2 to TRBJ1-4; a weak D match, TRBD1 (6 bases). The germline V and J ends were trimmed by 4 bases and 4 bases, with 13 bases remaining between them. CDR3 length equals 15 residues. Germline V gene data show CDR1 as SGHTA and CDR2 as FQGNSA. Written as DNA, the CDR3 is TGTGCCAGCAGCTCCGGACAGCTAAGTAATGAAAAACTGTTTTTT. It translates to CASSSGQLSNEKLFF.

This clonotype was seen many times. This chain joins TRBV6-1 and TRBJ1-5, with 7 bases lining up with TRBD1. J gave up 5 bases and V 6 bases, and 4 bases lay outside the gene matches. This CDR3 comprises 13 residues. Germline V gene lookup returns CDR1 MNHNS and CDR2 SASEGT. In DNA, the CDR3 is TGTGCCAGCAGCGACAGGGTAGATCAGCCCCAGCATTTT. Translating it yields CASSDRVDQPQHF.

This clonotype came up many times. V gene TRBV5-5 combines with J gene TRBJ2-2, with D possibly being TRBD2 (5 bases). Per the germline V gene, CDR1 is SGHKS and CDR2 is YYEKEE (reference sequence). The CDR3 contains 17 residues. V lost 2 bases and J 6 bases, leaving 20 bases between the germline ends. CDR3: CASSLGGPSRNPGELFF. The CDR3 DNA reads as TGTGCCAGCAGCTTAGGCGGGCCTAGTCGTAACCCCGGGGAGCTGTTTTTT.

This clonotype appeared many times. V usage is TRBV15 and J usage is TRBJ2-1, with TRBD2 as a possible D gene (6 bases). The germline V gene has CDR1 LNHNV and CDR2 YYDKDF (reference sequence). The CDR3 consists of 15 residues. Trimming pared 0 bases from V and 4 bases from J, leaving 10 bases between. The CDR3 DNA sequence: TGTGCCACCAGCAGAGAAGCGGGTGGATACAATGAGCAGTTCTTC. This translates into CATSREAGGYNEQFF.

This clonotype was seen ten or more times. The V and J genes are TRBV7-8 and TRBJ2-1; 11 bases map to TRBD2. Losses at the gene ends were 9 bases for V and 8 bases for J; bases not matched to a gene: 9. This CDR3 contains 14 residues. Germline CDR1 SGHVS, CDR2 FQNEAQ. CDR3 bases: TGTGCCAGTAGTTTAGCGGGGGGGCTTGATGAGCAGTTCTTC. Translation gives CASSLAGGLDEQFF.

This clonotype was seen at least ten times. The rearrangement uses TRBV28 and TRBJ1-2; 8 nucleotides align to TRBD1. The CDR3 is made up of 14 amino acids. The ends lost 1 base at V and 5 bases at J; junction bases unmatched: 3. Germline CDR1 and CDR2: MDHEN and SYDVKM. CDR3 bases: TGTGCCAGCAGTTTATTGGACAGGGTATATGGCTACACCTTC. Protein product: CASSLLDRVYGYTF.

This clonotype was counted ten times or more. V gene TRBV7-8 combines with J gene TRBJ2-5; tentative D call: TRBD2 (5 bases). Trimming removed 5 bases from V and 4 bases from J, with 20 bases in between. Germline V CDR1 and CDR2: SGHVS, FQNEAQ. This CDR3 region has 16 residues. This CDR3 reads CASSRAYRFGGETQYF. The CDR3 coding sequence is TGTGCCAGCAGCCGGGCGTACCGGTTTGGAGGAGAGACCCAGTACTTC.

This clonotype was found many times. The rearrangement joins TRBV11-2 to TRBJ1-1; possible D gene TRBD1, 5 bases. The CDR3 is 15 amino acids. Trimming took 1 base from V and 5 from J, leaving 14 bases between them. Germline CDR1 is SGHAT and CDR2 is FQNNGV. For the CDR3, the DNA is TGTGCCAGCAGCTTAGTGAAGGGACGCACGACTGAAGCTTTCTTT. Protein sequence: CASSLVKGRTTEAFF.

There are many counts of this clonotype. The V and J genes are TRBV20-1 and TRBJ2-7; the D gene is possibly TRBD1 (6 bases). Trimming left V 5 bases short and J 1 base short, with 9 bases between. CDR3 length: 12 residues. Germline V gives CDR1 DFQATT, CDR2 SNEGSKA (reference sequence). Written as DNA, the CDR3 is TGCAGTGCTGGGGACATGTCCTACGAGCAGTACTTC. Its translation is CSAGDMSYEQYF.

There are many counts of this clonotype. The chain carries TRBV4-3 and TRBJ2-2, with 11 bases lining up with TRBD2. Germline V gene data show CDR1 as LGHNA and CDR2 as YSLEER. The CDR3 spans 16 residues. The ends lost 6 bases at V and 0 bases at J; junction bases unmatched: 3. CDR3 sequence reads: CASRPSGGTNTGELFF. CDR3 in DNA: TGCGCCAGCAGGCCTAGCGGGGGGACGAACACCGGGGAGCTGTTTTTT.

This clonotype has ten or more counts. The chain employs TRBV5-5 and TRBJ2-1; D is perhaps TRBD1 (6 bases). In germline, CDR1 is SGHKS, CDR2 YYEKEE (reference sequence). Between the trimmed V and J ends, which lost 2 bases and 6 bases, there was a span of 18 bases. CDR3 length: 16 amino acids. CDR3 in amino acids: CASSFSWHRAVNEQFF. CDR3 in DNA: TGTGCCAGCAGCTTTAGCTGGCACAGGGCCGTCAATGAGCAGTTCTTC.

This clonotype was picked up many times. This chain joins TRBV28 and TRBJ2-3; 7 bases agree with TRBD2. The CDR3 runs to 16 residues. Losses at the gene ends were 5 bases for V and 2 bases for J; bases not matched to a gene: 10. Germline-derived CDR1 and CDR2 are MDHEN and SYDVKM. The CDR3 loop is CASSPLAGVSTDTQYF. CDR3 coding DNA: TGTGCCAGCAGTCCCCTGGCGGGAGTGTCCACAGATACGCAGTATTTT.

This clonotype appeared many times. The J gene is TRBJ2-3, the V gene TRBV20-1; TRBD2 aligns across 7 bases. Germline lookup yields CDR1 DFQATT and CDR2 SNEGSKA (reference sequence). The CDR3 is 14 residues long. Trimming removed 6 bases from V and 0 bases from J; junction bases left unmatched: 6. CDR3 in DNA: TGCAGTGCCACAAGCGGGACTAGCACAGATACGCAGTATTTT. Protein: CSATSGTSTDTQYF.

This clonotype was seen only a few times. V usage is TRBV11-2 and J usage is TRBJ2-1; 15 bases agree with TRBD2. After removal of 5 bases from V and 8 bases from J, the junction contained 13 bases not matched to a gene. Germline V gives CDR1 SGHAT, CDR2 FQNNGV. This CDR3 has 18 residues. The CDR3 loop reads CASSTRTSGRASGYEQFF. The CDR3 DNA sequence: TGTGCCAGCAGCACGAGGACTAGCGGGAGGGCCTCCGGGTATGAGCAGTTCTTC. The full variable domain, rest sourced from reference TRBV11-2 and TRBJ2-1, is EAGVAQSPRYKIIEKRQSVAFWCNPISGHATLYWYQQILGQGPKLLIQFQNNGVVDDSQLPKDRFSAERLKGVDSTLKIQPAKLEDSAVYLCASSTRTSGRASGYEQFFGPGTRLTVL.